The next 20 T cell receptor beta chains were all read from a single sample in a study of tumor-infiltrating lymphocytes in primary liver carcinoma. Using a constant-region primer together with ProtoScript II reverse transcriptase, TCR beta cDNA was made from about 500 ng of total RNA. Investigators got TCR beta libraries out of three nested multiplex PCR rounds, done with slightly modified ARM-PCR. Two initial PCR rounds of around 9 cycles each paired TRBV1-TRBV30 forward primers with a C-beta reverse primer. One entry per CDR3 protein, called by TCRdb with MiXCR from the multiplex PCR reads. The sample records 90,000 to 100,000 distinct CDR3 sequences, almost 70% being singletons. Joint extraction of RNA and DNA used roughly 19-32 mg of bulk tissue that was unsorted. Material: liver tumor tissue from sampling region 5. Sample subset: tumor region T5, tumor centre. All receptors come from a woman in her sixties with primary liver carcinoma and hepatitis B virus infection.

The V and J genes are TRBV28 and TRBJ1-6; D is uncertain. Looked up from germline, CDR1 is MDHEN and CDR2 is SYDVKM. The CDR3 length is 12 residues. CDR3 loop: CVGSNQRGPLHF. The CDR3 bases are TGTGTCGGCAGTAACCAACGAGGCCCCCTCCACTTT.

A remark on this clonotype: It may be a read error: a sequence one base away is much more abundant. This chain joins TRBV7-8 and TRBJ2-3; 8 bases map to TRBD2. Germline CDR1 reads SGHVS; CDR2 reads FQNEAQ. V trimming: 7 bases; J trimming: 8 bases; junction bases outside the gene matches: 11. This CDR3 region has 14 residues. As DNA, the CDR3 is TGTGCCAGCAAGCCGGGAGGGCTTAAAGGTACGCAGTATTTT. This sequence encodes CASKPGGLKGTQYF.

CDR3 residues: CASSSREQTSAKNIQYF. As DNA, the CDR3 is TGTGCCAGCAGTTCCCGTGAACAGACTTCGGCCAAAAACATTCAGTACTTC. The chain recombines TRBV6-5 with TRBJ2-4; unclear D gene. This CDR3 is built from 17 residues. V lost 4 bases, J lost 1 base, and 17 bases lay in between. Germline V gene data show CDR1 as MNHEY and CDR2 as SVGAGI.

In regard to this clonotype: This is likely a read error, given that the CDR3 carries no conserved phenylalanine or tryptophan at its end. The genes are TRBV12-3 or TRBV12-4 and TRBJ1-2; tentatively, D is TRBD1 (6 bases). The length of the CDR3 is 13 residues. CDR3 protein: CTSTTDRNYGYTY. CDR3 sequence (DNA): TGTACCAGCACTACTGACAGGAATTATGGCTACACCTAC.

As regards this clonotype: Without the conserved terminal phenylalanine or tryptophan, this CDR3 likely stems from a read error. V gene TRBV4-1 combines with J gene TRBJ1-5, with D perhaps TRBD1 (6 bases). Germline lookup yields CDR1 MGHRA and CDR2 YSYEKL. Deletions cut 5 bases from V and 3 bases from J, with 17 bases between. The CDR3 has 16 residues. The CDR3 nucleotides read TGCGCCAGCAGCGCGACTGACAGGCCCCTCAATCAGCCCCAGCATCTT. Residues: CASSATDRPLNQPQHL.

There are a few counts of this clonotype. The rearrangement links TRBV20-1 to TRBJ2-7, with TRBD1 identical over 11 bases. CDR3 size: 14 residues. The V segment lost 3 bases and the J segment 3 bases; nucleotides outside the gene matches: 4. Germline CDR1 is DFQATT and CDR2 is SNEGSKA (reference sequence). In DNA, the CDR3 is TGCAGTGCTAGCGGACAGGGGGCCGACTACGAGCAGTACTTC. Protein sequence: CSASGQGADYEQYF.

The V and J genes are TRBV7-9 and TRBJ2-6, with D maybe TRBD2 (5 bases). There are 19 residues in the CDR3. Germline CDR1 SEHNR, CDR2 FQNEAQ (reference sequence). Trimming cost V 4 bases and J 18 bases, with 37 bases left between them. CDR3 sequence: CASSSWTGGTLSGANVPTF. CDR3 nucleotide sequence: TGTGCCAGCAGCTCCTGGACTGGCGGTACCTTATCTGGAGCCAACGTTCCGACTTTC.

On this clonotype: The junction differs from germline at one of its ends, possibly a read error. The chain is built from TRBV29-1 and TRBJ1-1; D is ambiguous. This CDR3 contains 11 residues. Germline V lookup: CDR1 SQVTM, CDR2 ANQGSEA. The CDR3 nucleotides are TGCAGCTTCAGCCTGGAGGTTGAAACTTTCTTT. Translation gives CSFSLEVETFF. Variable domain in full (rest from reference TRBV29-1 and TRBJ1-1): SAVISQKPSRDICQRGTSLTIQCQVDSQVTMMFWYRQQPGQSLTLIATANQGSEATYESGFVIDKFPISRPNLTFSTLTVSNMSPEDSSIYLCSFSLEVETFFGQGTRLTVV.

Note on this clonotype: A much bigger clone sits one base away, suggesting this may be a read error. V is TRBV28 and J is TRBJ2-1; D remains ambiguous. CDR1 MDHEN and CDR2 SYDVKM come from the germline V gene. This CDR3 comprises 14 residues. V dropped 4 bases and J dropped 6 bases, with 13 bases sitting between them. Here the CDR3 DNA reads TGTGCCAGCAGTTCCCCTGGGCCCGTCAATGAGCAGTTCTTC. As protein: CASSSPGPVNEQFF.

Of note for this clonotype: This sequence may be a read error, since a much larger clone differs from it by one base. This chain connects TRBV28 to TRBJ2-5, with D possibly matching TRBD2 (6 bases). CDR1 MDHEN and CDR2 SYDVKM come from the germline V gene. CDR3 size: 15 residues. With 5 bases removed from V and 5 bases from J, the gap between germline ends came to 18 bases. CDR3 residues: CASSPSGGVEETQYF. The DNA of the CDR3 is TGTGCCAGCAGTCCCTCCGGCGGGGTTGAGGAGACCCAGTACTTC. The whole variable domain, filled in from reference TRBV28 and TRBJ2-5, reads DVKVTQSSRYLVKRTGEKVFLECVQDMDHENMFWYRQDPGLGLRLIYFSYDVKMKEKGDIPEGYSVSREKKERFSLILESASTNQTSMYLCASSPSGGVEETQYFGPGTRLLVL.

This clonotype was picked up one time. At one end the junction does not follow the germline gene, possibly because of a read error. The chain recombines TRBV11-2 with TRBJ2-1, with D unclear. This CDR3 spans 17 amino acids. The germline V gene has CDR1 SGHAT and CDR2 FQNNGV. As DNA, the CDR3 is TGTGCCAGTAGCTTTACCCCATTGAGGAGCCCCTACAATGAGCAGTTCTTC. It is translated as CASSFTPLRSPYNEQFF.

Concerning this clonotype: Given a much more abundant clone one base away, this may be a read error. The V and J genes are TRBV29-1 and TRBJ2-5; 10 nucleotides line up with TRBD2. The J call may be mistaken, given a closer DNA end match to TRBJ2-1. Germline loops: CDR1 SQVTM, CDR2 ANQGSEA. The CDR3 covers 12 residues. This chain's CDR3 is CSAAEREGTQFF. In DNA form, the CDR3 reads TGCAGCGCCGCGGAGCGGGAGGGGACCCAGTTCTTC.

The V gene is TRBV2, the J gene TRBJ1-5, with D possibly matching TRBD1 (5 bases). Germline CDR1 and CDR2: SNHLY and FYNNEI. Trimming took 7 bases from V and 16 from J, leaving 29 bases between them. This CDR3 is 15 amino acids long. In DNA, the CDR3 is TGTGCCAGCAATAATCCAGGGCACAGCAATCAGCTCCAACATTTT. It is translated as CASNNPGHSNQLQHF.

In the case of this clonotype: In this CDR3 the conserved last residue, phenylalanine or tryptophan, is missing, so a read error is likely. V gene TRBV5-1 combines with J gene TRBJ2-3; possibly TRBD2 for D (7 bases). The CDR3 covers 15 residues. Trimming stripped 2 bases from V and 0 bases from J, with 10 bases between. The germline gives CDR1 SGHRS, CDR2 YFSETQ. The CDR3 sequence: CASSFEGGSTDTQYV. For the CDR3, the DNA is TGCGCCAGCAGCTTCGAGGGGGGGAGCACAGATACGCAGTATGTT.

As regards this clonotype: One end of the junction is discordant with germline, which a read error may explain. V usage is TRBV4-1 and J usage is TRBJ2-3; D not certain. Germline CDR1 is MGHRA and CDR2 is YSYEKL. The CDR3 has 15 residues. The CDR3 sequence is CTSSHMDGGSDTQYF. CDR3 in DNA: TGCACCAGCAGCCATATGGACGGTGGGTCAGATACACAGTATTTT.

A note on this clonotype: Without the conserved terminal phenylalanine or tryptophan, this CDR3 likely stems from a read error. V gene TRBV5-6 combines with J gene TRBJ2-5, with D perhaps TRBD1 or TRBD2 (5 bases each). Germline lookup yields CDR1 SGHDT and CDR2 YYEEEE. The CDR3 is 15 residues long. Trimming removed 4 bases from V and 2 bases from J, with 15 bases in between. The CDR3 DNA reads as TGTGCCAGCAGCCCTACGGGACGGACACAAGAGACCCAGTACTCC. Its translation is CASSPTGRTQETQYS.

This clonotype was seen once. The chain carries TRBV5-4 and TRBJ2-5; 8 bases map to TRBD2. V was pared by 2 bases and J by 3 bases, with 6 bases of the junction left unmatched. The CDR3 covers 15 residues. Per germline, CDR1 SGHNT and CDR2 YYREEE (reference sequence). CDR3 in amino acids: CASSLHGRGEETQYF. The CDR3 DNA follows: TGTGCCAGCAGCTTACACGGGAGGGGGGAAGAGACCCAGTACTTC.

This clonotype was detected many times. The chain couples TRBV4-1 to TRBJ1-1, with D possibly matching TRBD1 (6 bases). The CDR3 length is 15 residues. Trimming took off 1 base at V and 4 bases at J, with 13 bases between the two ends. The germline V gene has CDR1 MGHRA and CDR2 YSYEKL. CDR3 region: CASSQGGLGSTEAFF. The CDR3 coding sequence is TGCGCCAGCAGCCAAGGGGGGCTGGGTTCCACTGAAGCTTTCTTT.

Worth noting for this clonotype: Germline and junction disagree at one end, which may indicate a read error. This chain connects TRBV11-2 to TRBJ1-2; D is perhaps TRBD1 (5 bases). The CDR3 has 14 residues. Germline values: CDR1 SGHAT, CDR2 FQNNGV. CDR3 loop: CASSLNRRFYEYTF. The CDR3 DNA reads as TGCGCCAGCAGCTTAAACAGGAGATTCTATGAGTACACCTTC.

Comments on this clonotype: A much larger clone lies a single base off, so this may be a read error. This chain uses TRBV7-9 with TRBJ1-4, with D possibly being TRBD1 (5 bases). Germline assignment: CDR1 SEHNR and CDR2 FQNEAQ (reference sequence). The CDR3 consists of 16 residues. Trimming shortened V by 2 bases and J by 10 bases, and 20 bases separated the two germline ends. CDR3 region: CASSLSSGPIVGKLFF. DNA of the CDR3: TGTGCCAGCAGCTTATCCTCGGGGCCAATTGTGGGAAAACTGTTTTTT.